The clone carrying this T cell receptor beta chain has a handful of counts. TCR alpha and TCR beta cDNA libraries carrying sample barcodes and UMIs came from 5'RACE with constant-segment primers. TCRdb itself ran the 5' RACE reads through MiXCR, one entry per CDR3 protein. The repertoire includes about 540,000 distinct CDR3 sequences, about 20% of them detected once, and about 12% sits in the top ten. This record belongs to a study of T-cell memory formation after mild COVID-19. The length of the CDR3 is 14 residues. Germline loops: CDR1 SGDLS, CDR2 YYNGEE. V lost 4 bases to trimming and J lost 0 bases; unmatched junction nucleotides: 3.

The J gene is TRBJ1-1, the V gene TRBV9; 7 bases align to TRBD1. The TCR was taken from an adult woman who had mild COVID-19 (a few samples of this study predate the infection). Cell type and time point are not known. The sequencing input was PBMCs or a T cell subset sorted from them (not recorded which). The CDR3 is CASSKGQLNTEAFF. The CDR3 bases are TGTGCCAGCAGCAAGGGACAGTTGAACACTGAAGCTTTCTTT.